A selection of T cell receptor beta chains follows, all from one sample in a study of early T cells in non-severe SARS-CoV-2 infection. TCRdb itself ran the 5' RACE reads through MiXCR, one entry per CDR3 protein. This sample has 70,000 or so distinct CDR3 sequences, with about an eighth found just once. The sequenced sample was whole blood. These receptors all come from an adult who was a healthcare worker with PCR-confirmed SARS-CoV-2 infection or an uninfected control (not recorded which). Both conserved end residues are part of each CDR3. The D gene is left open where the match is weak. Clone size is shown for a subset of rows, as once, few, many or a class of expanded clone.

len,abundance,j_gene,v_gene,d_gene,CDR3aa,CDR3nt
13,many,TRBJ2-1,TRBV11-2,-,CASSSDRHNEQFF,TGTGCCAGCAGCTCGGACAGACACAATGAGCAGTTCTTC
12,many,TRBJ1-1,TRBV29-1,TRBD1,CSAGTGVTEAFF,TGCAGCGCCGGGACAGGGGTAACTGAAGCTTTCTTT
14,many,TRBJ2-2,TRBV6-6,-,CASSPGTDTGELFF,TGTGCCAGCAGCCCCGGGACGGACACCGGGGAGCTGTTTTTT
14,few,TRBJ1-3,TRBV28,-,CASRLRDTGNTIYF,TGTGCCAGCAGACTCCGGGACACTGGAAACACCATATATTTT
15,many,TRBJ2-3,TRBV5-1,TRBD2,CASSLGRGDTDTQYF,TGCGCCAGCAGCTTAGGACGGGGGGACACAGATACGCAGTATTTT
14,many,TRBJ1-1,TRBV6-4,-,CASSDSGDSTEAFF,TGTGCCAGCAGTGACTCGGGGGATTCGACTGAAGCTTTCTTT
15,many,TRBJ2-1,TRBV7-9,-,CASSLGQGLYNEQFF,TGTGCCAGCAGCTTGGGTCAGGGCCTTTACAATGAGCAGTTCTTC
15,many,TRBJ2-7,TRBV12-3/TRBV12-4,-,CASSPGLRGSYEQYF,TGTGCCAGCAGTCCGGGACTCCGAGGGTCCTACGAGCAGTACTTC
13,many,TRBJ1-1,TRBV12-3/TRBV12-4,TRBD1,CASSLTGETEAFF,TGTGCCAGCAGTTTAACAGGGGAAACTGAAGCTTTCTTT
13,many,TRBJ1-5,TRBV12-3/TRBV12-4,-,CASSLSLNQPQHF,TGTGCCAGCAGTTTGTCCCTCAATCAGCCCCAGCATTTT
14,-,TRBJ1-5,TRBV3-1,-,CASSQGTSNQPQHF,TGTGCCAGCAGCCAAGGGACAAGTAATCAGCCCCAGCATTTT
13,many,TRBJ2-1,TRBV5-6,TRBD1,CASRKTGGREQFF,TGTGCCAGCAGAAAAACAGGGGGCAGGGAGCAGTTCTTC
11,many,TRBJ2-1,TRBV12-3/TRBV12-4,-,CASGQDLEQFF,TGTGCCAGCGGCCAGGACTTAGAGCAGTTCTTC
12,-,TRBJ2-7,TRBV28,TRBD1,CASGRLDREQYF,TGTGCCAGCGGACGACTGGACAGGGAGCAGTACTTC
13,-,TRBJ1-2,TRBV20-1,-,CSALGRGNYGYTF,TGCAGTGCTCTAGGTCGGGGAAACTATGGCTACACCTTC
14,many,TRBJ2-3,TRBV24-1,-,CATQQAGEADTQYF,TGTGCCACGCAGCAAGCGGGCGAAGCAGATACGCAGTATTTT
13,-,TRBJ2-7,TRBV7-2,TRBD1,CASSQDRGWEQYF,TGTGCCAGCAGCCAGGACAGGGGCTGGGAGCAGTACTTC
15,many,TRBJ1-4,TRBV7-8,-,CASSSEDIGDEKLFF,TGTGCCAGCAGCTCCGAGGACATAGGGGATGAAAAACTGTTTTTT
15,few,TRBJ1-5,TRBV5-1,TRBD1,CASSPTGQRNQPQHF,TGCGCCAGCAGCCCCACGGGACAGCGCAATCAGCCCCAGCATTTT
13,many,TRBJ2-7,TRBV27,-,CASSFQAYHEQYF,TGTGCCAGCAGTTTTCAGGCATACCACGAGCAGTACTTC
14,many,TRBJ2-3,TRBV29-1,-,CSVEGGRNTDTQYF,TGCAGCGTTGAGGGTGGCAGGAACACAGATACGCAGTATTTT
13,many,TRBJ1-1,TRBV30,-,CAWSVGRNTEAFF,TGTGCCTGGAGTGTGGGGCGGAACACTGAAGCTTTCTTT
15,many,TRBJ2-1,TRBV6-2/TRBV6-3,-,CASREGGSQRNEQFF,TGTGCCAGCAGGGAGGGTGGGAGTCAGCGGAATGAGCAGTTCTTC
17,many,TRBJ2-3,TRBV11-2,TRBD2,CASSLLHPGLASDTQYF,TGTGCCAGCAGCTTACTCCACCCGGGACTAGCTTCTGATACGCAGTATTTT
15,many,TRBJ2-5,TRBV6-6,TRBD1,CASTQQGSSQETQYF,TGTGCCAGCACCCAACAGGGGTCCTCCCAAGAGACCCAGTACTTC
14,few,TRBJ1-6,TRBV10-3,-,CAISDSARGSPLHF,TGTGCCATCAGTGATTCAGCCCGGGGGTCACCCCTCCACTTT
15,many,TRBJ2-1,TRBV28,TRBD2,CASSSIGTKWDEQFF,TGTGCCAGCAGTTCAATCGGGACTAAGTGGGATGAGCAGTTCTTC
14,-,TRBJ2-7,TRBV13,TRBD1,CASSYPGQIYEQYF,TGTGCCAGCAGCTACCCGGGACAGATCTACGAGCAGTACTTC
14,many,TRBJ2-7,TRBV12-3/TRBV12-4,-,CASSYEGNSYEQYF,TGTGCCAGCAGTTATGAGGGGAATTCCTACGAGCAGTACTTC
14,many,TRBJ2-1,TRBV5-1,-,CASSTLGPDNEQFF,TGCGCCAGCAGCACATTAGGACCAGACAATGAGCAGTTCTTC
15,many,TRBJ1-3,TRBV6-6,-,CASSYSPGSRNTIYF,TGTGCCAGCAGTTACTCTCCGGGGAGCAGAAACACCATATATTTT
13,many,TRBJ1-1,TRBV28,-,CASSLRRDTEAFF,TGTGCCAGCAGTCTACGACGGGACACTGAAGCTTTCTTT
14,many,TRBJ1-2,TRBV2,TRBD1,CASSEVDREDGYTF,TGTGCCAGCAGTGAAGTGGACAGGGAGGACGGCTACACCTTC
13,-,TRBJ1-4,TRBV6-2/TRBV6-3,-,CASSYNANEKLFF,TGTGCCAGCAGTTACAACGCAAATGAAAAACTGTTTTTT
14,-,TRBJ1-6,TRBV4-1,-,CASSPGLNNSPLHF,TGCGCCAGCAGCCCTGGACTGAATAACTCACCCCTCCACTTT
12,many,TRBJ2-2,TRBV24-1,-,CASAGNTGELFF,TGTGCCTCGGCGGGGAACACCGGGGAGCTGTTTTTT
18,many,TRBJ2-2,TRBV3-1,TRBD2,CASSQDSLAGSYTGELFF,TGTGCCAGCAGCCAAGATAGTCTAGCGGGATCCTACACCGGGGAGCTGTTTTTT
13,many,TRBJ2-3,TRBV5-1,-,CASSREWADTQYF,TGCGCCAGCAGCCGAGAATGGGCAGATACGCAGTATTTT
14,-,TRBJ2-7,TRBV3-1,TRBD2,CASSHGTSVAEQYF,TGTGCCAGCAGCCATGGGACTAGCGTAGCCGAGCAGTACTTC
14,-,TRBJ2-7,TRBV28,-,CASSPNRLSYEQYF,TGTGCCAGCAGTCCGAACAGGTTATCCTACGAGCAGTACTTC
12,many,TRBJ1-2,TRBV3-1,-,CASSQVASGYTF,TGTGCCAGCAGCCAAGTTGCTTCCGGCTACACCTTC
15,many,TRBJ1-5,TRBV6-2/TRBV6-3,TRBD1,CASTMGQGSNQPQHF,TGTGCCAGCACAATGGGACAGGGAAGCAATCAGCCCCAGCATTTT
15,many,TRBJ1-2,TRBV6-1,TRBD1,CASREPPTGSYGYTF,TGTGCCAGCAGGGAACCCCCGACAGGGTCCTATGGCTACACCTTC
15,many,TRBJ1-3,TRBV6-5,TRBD1,CASSTGTGTGNTIYF,TGTGCCAGCAGTACCGGGACAGGGACTGGAAACACCATATATTTT
17,many,TRBJ1-6,TRBV13,-,CASSLGRKTNYNSPLHF,TGTGCCAGCAGCTTAGGCCGCAAAACCAACTATAATTCACCCCTCCACTTT
15,many,TRBJ1-5,TRBV5-4,-,CASSLNPGFQQPQHF,TGTGCCAGCAGCTTGAATCCGGGGTTTCAACAGCCCCAGCATTTT
13,many,TRBJ2-7,TRBV28,-,CASSGEFSYEQYF,TGTGCCAGCTCCGGCGAGTTTTCCTACGAGCAGTACTTC
17,many,TRBJ1-3,TRBV19,-,CASSMSGGASTGNTIYF,TGTGCCAGTAGTATGTCAGGAGGGGCTTCCACTGGAAACACCATATATTTT
12,few,TRBJ2-2,TRBV29-1,-,CSVVRGTGELFF,TGCAGCGTTGTTCGGGGCACCGGGGAGCTGTTTTTT
14,few,TRBJ1-5,TRBV28,-,CASTWAGDNQPQHF,TGTGCCAGCACCTGGGCGGGGGACAATCAGCCCCAGCATTTT
15,many,TRBJ1-2,TRBV20-1,TRBD1,CSAREGQGYGYGYTF,TGCAGTGCTAGGGAGGGACAGGGGTATGGCTATGGCTACACCTTC
12,-,TRBJ1-1,TRBV29-1,-,CSVENSVTEAFF,TGCAGCGTTGAGAATTCGGTCACTGAAGCTTTCTTT
12,few,TRBJ2-7,TRBV28,-,CASLAKSYEQYF,TGTGCCAGCCTGGCAAAGTCCTACGAGCAGTACTTC
14,many,TRBJ2-7,TRBV27,-,CASSLEGGSYEQYF,TGTGCCAGCAGTTTAGAAGGGGGTAGCTACGAGCAGTACTTC